One and the same sample provided the 32 T cell receptor beta chains below, sequenced in a study of blood T cell repertoires in COVID-19 (TCRdb year 2020). Receptors were amplified or captured by the immunoSEQ multiplex PCR assay. TCRdb stores this immuneACCESS table with in-frame sequences only. Part of the clones is absent; in the studies checked, under half of the shortfall reflects unresolved V genes, and no reason is known for the rest. Within this sample are 200,000 to 250,000 clones, with 86% of them counted one time only. The top ten clonotypes cover 6.2% of the sample. The sequenced sample was peripheral blood. The receptors come from a man in his sixties with acute or convalescent COVID-19.

In its sample, this clone was seen once. Different DNA sequences within this sample yield the same CDR3. The chain couples TRBV9 to TRBJ2-5; D perhaps matches TRBD2 (5 bases). CDR1 is SGDLS and CDR2 is YYNGEE in the germline V gene. The CDR3 has 14 residues. The germline V and J ends were trimmed by 0 bases and 4 bases, with 10 bases remaining between them. CDR3 sequence: CASSVGTSGETQYF. CDR3 DNA sequence: TGTGCCAGCAGCGTAGGCACTAGTGGAGAGACCCAGTACTTC.

The CDR3 reads CASSGGDRGLQNTGELFF. The CDR3 DNA reads as TGCGCCAGCAGCGGCGGAGACAGGGGGCTTCAGAACACCGGGGAGCTGTTTTTT. V gene TRBV5-1 combines with J gene TRBJ2-2; 10 positions match TRBD1. This CDR3 is built from 18 residues. Germline assignment: CDR1 SGHRS and CDR2 YFSETQ. With V trimmed by 4 bases and J by 1 base, 10 bases remained unmatched.

The chain recombines TRBV3-1 (or the pseudogene TRBV3-2) with TRBJ1-2, with 8 bases aligning to TRBD1. Germline V CDR1 and CDR2: LGHDT, YNNKEL (reference sequence). V shed 4 bases and J 2 bases; nucleotides not matched to a gene: 3. CDR3 length: 14 amino acids. This chain's CDR3 is CASSRRTGNYGYTF. CDR3 sequence (DNA): TGTGCCAGCAGCCGTAGGACAGGGAACTATGGCTACACCTTC.

The chain links TRBV27 to TRBJ1-6, with TRBD1 identical over 10 bases. CDR1 is MNHEY, CDR2 SMNVEV, per germline (reference sequence). Germline trimming cut 6 bases from V and 7 bases from J; bases unmatched to any gene: 6. The CDR3 spans 15 residues. Here the CDR3 reads CASRVLGQGNSPLHF. The CDR3 DNA is TGTGCCAGCAGGGTGTTGGGACAGGGGAATTCACCCCTCCACTTT.

This clone was observed once. This chain joins TRBV2 and TRBJ1-5, with a tentative D call TRBD1 (5 bases). The V end was cut by 5 bases, the J end by 5 bases, with 16 bases between. The CDR3 is made up of 15 amino acids. Germline V gene sequence: CDR1 SNHLY, CDR2 FYNNEI. Here the CDR3 DNA reads TGTGCCAGCAGTCCCGCGGGGGGGAGAGATCAGCCCCAGCATTTT. Translating gives CASSPAGGRDQPQHF. Drawing the rest from reference TRBV2 and TRBJ1-5, the complete variable domain is EPEVTQTPSHQVTQMGQEVILRCVPISNHLYFYWYRQILGQKVEFLVSFYNNEISEKSEIFDDQFSVERPDGSNFTLKIRSTKLEDSAMYFCASSPAGGRDQPQHFGDGTRLSIL.

The J gene is TRBJ2-6, the V gene TRBV19; TRBD1 matches at 8 bases. Trimming removed 3 bases from V and 2 bases from J; junction bases left unmatched: 9. Per germline, CDR1 LNHDA and CDR2 SQIVND (reference sequence). This CDR3 is built from 18 residues. The CDR3 loop reads CASSILTGGKAGANVLTF. The CDR3 region has the DNA TGTGCCAGTAGTATCCTAACAGGGGGAAAAGCTGGGGCCAACGTCCTGACTTTC. Combining the CDR3 with reference TRBV19 and TRBJ2-6 gives the whole variable domain DGGITQSPKYLFRKEGQNVTLSCEQNLNHDAMYWYRQDPGQGLRLIYYSQIVNDFQKGDIAEGYSVSREKKESFPLTVTSAQKNPTAFYLCASSILTGGKAGANVLTFGAGSRLTVL.

The chain uses TRBV10-3 and TRBJ1-2; 7 bases agree with TRBD1. Germline loops: CDR1 ENHRY, CDR2 SYGVKD. The CDR3 runs to 12 residues. V gave up 10 bases and J gave up 3 bases; unmatched junction bases: 5. CDR3 DNA sequence: TGTGCCACACGACAGGGCGACTATGGCTACACCTTC. This codes for CATRQGDYGYTF.

The V call is TRBV19, the J call TRBJ1-2; D unresolved. Trimming shortened V by 4 bases and J by 8 bases, and 20 bases separated the two germline ends. CDR1 LNHDA and CDR2 SQIVND come from the germline V gene (reference sequence). There are 15 residues in the CDR3. The DNA of the CDR3 is TGTGCCAGTAGTACGGGAGAAGAATACAGACGGGGCTACACCTTC. It codes for CASSTGEEYRRGYTF.

The gene calls are TRBV28 and TRBJ1-5; weak D call: TRBD1 (6 bases). Germline-derived CDR1 and CDR2 are MDHEN and SYDVKM. The CDR3 runs to 16 residues. Trimming stripped 6 bases from V and 3 bases from J, with 18 bases between. The CDR3, as DNA: TGTGCCAGCAGCCCCGGTTCACAGGGAAACAATCAGCCCCAGCATTTT. Its translation: CASSPGSQGNNQPQHF.

This clone has just one count. The chain links TRBV11-2 to TRBJ1-1; D unresolved. Germline loops: CDR1 SGHAT, CDR2 FQNNGV. The CDR3 is 16 residues long. V was pared by 4 bases and J by 1 base, with 16 bases between. This chain's CDR3 is CASSYTGTNRNTEAFF. DNA of the CDR3: TGTGCCAGCAGCTATACGGGAACTAATCGGAACACTGAAGCTTTCTTT.

This chain joins TRBV29-1 and TRBJ2-1, with TRBD1 matching 7 bases. Germline V gives CDR1 SQVTM, CDR2 ANQGSEA. After removal of 1 base from V and 2 bases from J, the junction contained 5 bases not matched to a gene. The CDR3 runs to 15 residues. CDR3 coding DNA: TGCAGCGTTGAAGGATTGCAGGGGGCCTACAATGAGCAGTTCTTC. This codes for CSVEGLQGAYNEQFF.

The V call is TRBV19, the J call TRBJ2-1, with 12 bases that match TRBD2. Germline V gene sequence: CDR1 LNHDA, CDR2 SQIVND (reference sequence). The CDR3 contains 16 residues. Trimming cost V 5 bases and J 6 bases; bases outside gene matches: 8. Here the CDR3 DNA reads TGTGCCAGTAGTTTTGGACTAGCGGGATTCGTCAATGAGCAGTTCTTC. Translated: CASSFGLAGFVNEQFF.

V gene TRBV5-6 combines with J gene TRBJ2-5, with 8 bases fitting TRBD1. Germline V gene sequence: CDR1 SGHDT, CDR2 YYEEEE. With 4 bases clipped from V and 5 bases from J, the junction kept 10 bases outside the gene matches. The CDR3 spans 15 residues. CDR3 protein: CASSRGQGNWETQYF. The CDR3 DNA reads as TGTGCCAGCAGCCGCGGACAGGGTAATTGGGAGACCCAGTACTTC.

The gene calls are TRBV2 and TRBJ1-2; D is undetermined. CDR1 is SNHLY, CDR2 FYNNEI, per germline. V lost 0 bases to trimming and J lost 8 bases, with 4 bases between them. CDR3 length: 11 residues. CDR3 amino acids: CASSEATGYTF. The CDR3 coding sequence is TGTGCCAGCAGTGAAGCGACAGGCTACACCTTC.

In its sample, this clone was seen a few times. The rearrangement links TRBV28 to TRBJ2-7, with D unresolved. CDR1 and CDR2 from the germline V gene are MDHEN and SYDVKM. CDR3 size: 17 residues. The germline V and J ends were trimmed by 3 bases and 0 bases, with 18 bases remaining between them. CDR3 DNA: TGTGCCAGCAGTTTGGGCCTGTTCAGGCAGAGCTCCTACGAGCAGTACTTC. This encodes CASSLGLFRQSSYEQYF.

This chain uses TRBV11-2 with TRBJ2-5, with 7 nucleotides matching TRBD2. V gave up 0 bases and J gave up 5 bases; unmatched junction bases: 9. The CDR3 has 16 residues. CDR1 is SGHAT and CDR2 is FQNNGV in the germline V gene. The chain's CDR3 is CASSLDLLASGETQYF. Here the CDR3 DNA reads TGTGCCAGCAGCTTAGATCTACTAGCGTCAGGGGAGACCCAGTACTTC. The full variable domain, rest sourced from reference TRBV11-2 and TRBJ2-5, is EAGVAQSPRYKIIEKRQSVAFWCNPISGHATLYWYQQILGQGPKLLIQFQNNGVVDDSQLPKDRFSAERLKGVDSTLKIQPAKLEDSAVYLCASSLDLLASGETQYFGPGTRLLVL.

The rearrangement uses TRBV7-3 and TRBJ1-4, with a weak D call TRBD1 (6 bases). CDR1 is SGHTA and CDR2 is FQGTGA in the germline V gene. V was shortened by 5 bases and J by 6 bases, with 16 bases between the two germline ends. The CDR3 is 15 residues long. In DNA, the CDR3 is TGTGCCAGCAGCGAAATGGGGGCCGTAGATGAAAAACTGTTTTTT. Residues: CASSEMGAVDEKLFF. Supplemented by reference TRBV7-3 and TRBJ1-4, the full variable domain reads GAGVSQTPSNKVTEKGKYVELRCDPISGHTALYWYRQSLGQGPEFLIYFQGTGAADDSGLPNDRFFAVRPEGSVSTLKIQRTERGDSAVYLCASSEMGAVDEKLFFGSGTQLSVL.

The J gene is TRBJ2-1, the V gene TRBV5-5; no definite D call. Germline V lookup: CDR1 SGHKS, CDR2 YYEKEE (reference sequence). V shed 0 bases and J shed 8 bases, with 3 bases lying between them. The CDR3 runs to 11 residues. The CDR3 protein is CASSLDYEQFF. CDR3 sequence (DNA): TGTGCCAGCAGCTTGGACTATGAGCAGTTCTTC.

The chain has TRBV28 and TRBJ1-5, with 8 bases lining up with TRBD1. The CDR3 runs 17 residues. Unmatched junction bases numbered 11, after V lost 5 bases and J lost 2 bases. Germline V gene data show CDR1 as MDHEN and CDR2 as SYDVKM. The CDR3 reads CASSGDAGGEGNQPQHF. CDR3 nucleotide sequence: TGTGCCAGCAGTGGGGATGCAGGGGGCGAGGGCAATCAGCCCCAGCATTTT.

V usage is TRBV5-5 and J usage is TRBJ2-7; TRBD2 is a possible D gene (6 bases). The ends were cut back, 0 bases at V and 4 bases at J, with 8 bases in the middle. CDR3 size: 13 residues. In germline, CDR1 is SGHKS, CDR2 YYEKEE (reference sequence). This chain's CDR3 is CASSLVGGYEQYF. The CDR3 DNA reads TGTGCCAGCAGCTTGGTGGGGGGTTACGAGCAGTACTTC. The whole variable domain, filled in from reference TRBV5-5 and TRBJ2-7, reads DAGVTQSPTHLIKTRGQQVTLRCSPISGHKSVSWYQQVLGQGPQFIFQYYEKEERGRGNFPDRFSARQFPNYSSELNVNALLLGDSALYLCASSLVGGYEQYFGPGTRLTVT.

The chain recombines TRBV24-1 with TRBJ2-6; perhaps TRBD1 as D (6 bases). Germline V lookup: CDR1 KGHDR, CDR2 SFDVKD. The CDR3 has 16 residues. Deletions cut 2 bases from V and 4 bases from J, with 11 bases between. In nucleotides, the CDR3 is TGTGCCACCAGTGATTCCCAGGGGAGAGGGGCCAACGTCCTGACTTTC. This translates into CATSDSQGRGANVLTF.

The chain employs TRBV6-2 or TRBV6-3 and TRBJ2-7; perhaps TRBD2 as D (6 bases). This CDR3 is built from 14 residues. Trimming stripped 3 bases from V and 6 bases from J, with 15 bases between. Germline CDR1 is MNHEY and CDR2 is SVGEGT. In DNA, the CDR3 is TGTGCCAGCAGTTATATTCTCGGGAGAGGCGAGCAGTACTTC. Its protein product is CASSYILGRGEQYF.

The chain uses TRBV5-1 and TRBJ1-1; 7 nucleotides match TRBD1. This CDR3 spans 15 amino acids. Trimming removed 1 base from V and 3 bases from J; junction bases left unmatched: 6. CDR1 and CDR2 (germline): SGHRS, YFSETQ. The CDR3 bases are TGCGCCAGCAGCTTGTCGGCCAGGGGGGACACTGAAGCTTTCTTT. Its protein product is CASSLSARGDTEAFF. The variable domain in full, completed from reference TRBV5-1 and TRBJ1-1, reads KAGVTQTPRYLIKTRGQQVTLSCSPISGHRSVSWYQQTPGQGLQFLFEYFSETQRNKGNFPGRFSGRQFSNSRSEMNVSTLELGDSALYLCASSLSARGDTEAFFGQGTRLTVV.

The rearrangement uses TRBV11-3 and TRBJ2-1; 10 bases are a match to TRBD2. Losses at the gene ends were 4 bases for V and 5 bases for J; bases not matched to a gene: 5. Germline CDR1 is SGHNT and CDR2 is YENEEA. This CDR3 spans 15 amino acids. CDR3 residues: CASSSLAGANNEQFF. The CDR3 DNA reads as TGTGCCAGCAGCTCCCTAGCGGGGGCGAACAATGAGCAGTTCTTC.

This rearrangement joins TRBV2 to TRBJ1-1, with a possible D match to TRBD1 (5 bases). The CDR3 length is 17 residues. The germline V gene has CDR1 SNHLY and CDR2 FYNNEI. Trimming left V 3 bases short and J 0 bases short, with 17 bases between. The CDR3 protein is CASSDLRTTSMNTEAFF. For the CDR3, the DNA is TGTGCCAGCAGTGATCTACGGACAACAAGTATGAACACTGAAGCTTTCTTT.

The chain is built from TRBV5-5 and TRBJ1-4; tentatively, D is TRBD1 (6 bases). V shed 6 bases and J shed 7 bases, with 10 bases lying between them. Germline lookup yields CDR1 SGHKS and CDR2 YYEKEE (reference sequence). This CDR3 contains 12 residues. CDR3 bases: TGTGCCAGCACAGGGGAGGGTGAAAAACTGTTTTTT. It is translated as CASTGEGEKLFF.

This chain joins TRBV6-6 and TRBJ1-5; D gene ambiguous. The CDR3 length is 13 residues. Germline V gene data show CDR1 as MNHNY and CDR2 as SVGAGI (reference sequence). V was cut by 9 bases and J by 0 bases, with 9 bases left in between. This CDR3 reads CASQENSNQPQHF. In nucleotides, the CDR3 is TGTGCCAGTCAAGAGAATAGCAATCAGCCCCAGCATTTT.

The chain recombines TRBV11-2 with TRBJ1-5; D is unclear. Germline assignment: CDR1 SGHAT and CDR2 FQNNGV. The CDR3 extends over 13 amino acids. V shed 5 bases and J shed 9 bases, with 14 bases lying between them. CDR3 in amino acids: CASSGGRVWPQHF. The CDR3 DNA reads TGTGCCAGCAGCGGAGGGCGCGTTTGGCCCCAGCATTTT.

J is TRBJ1-1 and V is TRBV6-2 or TRBV6-3; D is unclear. Trimming cost V 6 bases and J 0 bases, with 8 bases left between them. Germline values: CDR1 MNHEY, CDR2 SVGEGT. CDR3 length: 13 residues. Here the CDR3 reads CASSIPLNTEAFF. The CDR3 DNA sequence: TGTGCCAGCAGCATCCCTTTGAACACTGAAGCTTTCTTT.

DNA for the CDR3: TGTGCCAGCAGCCTACTTCCGGGACTCCTTTACGAGCAGTACTTC. This translates into CASSLLPGLLYEQYF. The chain recombines TRBV7-6 with TRBJ2-7, with a possible D match to TRBD2 (6 bases). V was cut by 5 bases and J by 4 bases, with 18 bases left in between. The CDR3 totals 15 residues. CDR1 is SGHVS, CDR2 FNYEAQ, per germline.

This chain links TRBV28 with TRBJ2-7, with 9 nucleotides matching TRBD2. The CDR3 sequence is 16 residues long. V gave up 3 bases and J gave up 0 bases; unmatched junction bases: 6. The V gene's germline CDR1 is MDHEN and CDR2 SYDVKM. The CDR3 DNA reads TGTGCCAGCAGTTTGGGGCGGGAGGGCCTCTCCTACGAGCAGTACTTC. Translated, it gives CASSLGREGLSYEQYF.

The chain employs TRBV9 and TRBJ1-3; 7 nucleotides agree with TRBD1. The V gene's germline CDR1 is SGDLS and CDR2 YYNGEE. V gave up 4 bases and J gave up 4 bases; unmatched junction bases: 8. The CDR3 runs 15 residues. CDR3 in DNA: TGTGCCAGCAGCCACCCTACAGGGGCCGGAAACACCATATATTTT. Its translation is CASSHPTGAGNTIYF.